Below are 30 T cell receptor beta chains sequenced from a single sample in a study of blood T cell repertoires in COVID-19. TCRdb's copy holds only in-frame clones and misses some; the assay was immunoSEQ multiplex PCR. This table has more than 130,000 clones, about 87% appearing once. Sequencing was carried out using peripheral blood. All receptors come from a woman aged 40 to 50 with acute or convalescent COVID-19.

CDR3 nucleotides: TGTGCCAGCAGCCTTGCGCAAGCGGGGGCCCCGGGTGGGACCCAGTACTTC. As protein: CASSLAQAGAPGGTQYF. This rearrangement joins TRBV7-9 to TRBJ2-5, with 8 bases that match TRBD2. Germline V lookup: CDR1 SEHNR, CDR2 FQNEAQ (reference sequence). This CDR3 is 17 amino acids long. V trimming: 5 bases; J trimming: 7 bases; junction bases outside the gene matches: 18. Based on the CDR3 plus reference TRBV7-9 and TRBJ2-5, the full variable domain is DTGVSQNPRHKITKRGQNVTFRCDPISEHNRLYWYRQTLGQGPEFLTYFQNEAQLEKSRLLSDRFSAERPKGSFSTLEIQRTEQGDSAMYLCASSLAQAGAPGGTQYFGPGTRLLVL.

The table lists this clone with a count of one. J is TRBJ1-6 and V is TRBV7-2; the D is unclear. The CDR3 sequence is 12 residues long. V shed 3 bases and J shed 14 bases, with 11 bases lying between them. CDR1 SGHTA and CDR2 FQGNSA come from the germline V gene. The DNA of the CDR3 is TGTGCCAGCAGCTTCCTGTCTCGGGCCCTCCACTTT. Its protein is CASSFLSRALHF.

V usage is TRBV14 and J usage is TRBJ2-2; D remains unclear. With 2 bases removed from V and 0 bases from J, the gap between germline ends came to 10 bases. Germline CDR1 is SGHDN and CDR2 is FVKESK. The CDR3 spans 16 residues. In DNA, the CDR3 is TGTGCCAGCAGCCAATTGGCAGTCGCGAACACCGGGGAGCTGTTTTTT. Protein product: CASSQLAVANTGELFF. Combining the CDR3 with reference TRBV14 and TRBJ2-2 gives the whole variable domain EAGVTQFPSHSVIEKGQTVTLRCDPISGHDNLYWYRRVMGKEIKFLLHFVKESKQDESGMPNNRFLAERTGGTYSTLKVQPAELEDSGVYFCASSQLAVANTGELFFGEGSRLTVL.

The rearrangement uses TRBV3-1 (or the pseudogene TRBV3-2) and TRBJ2-1; 10 positions match TRBD2. The ends lost 4 bases at V and 3 bases at J; junction bases unmatched: 3. This CDR3 region has 15 residues. Germline CDR1 is LGHDT and CDR2 is YNNKEL (reference sequence). As DNA, the CDR3 is TGTGCCAGCAGCCCTGGACTAGCGGACTACAATGAGCAGTTCTTC. This sequence encodes CASSPGLADYNEQFF.

This clone has just one count. The J gene is TRBJ2-5, the V gene TRBV4-3; 11 nucleotides agree with TRBD1. The germline V gene encodes CDR1 LGHNA and CDR2 YSLEER. The CDR3 has 21 amino acids. Trimming removed 0 bases from V and 4 bases from J; junction bases left unmatched: 19. CDR3 in amino acids: CASSQETGDSPGQGGRETQYF. CDR3 DNA sequence: TGCGCCAGCAGCCAAGAAACGGGTGATTCTCCGGGACAGGGGGGGCGAGAGACCCAGTACTTC.

V is TRBV5-1 and J is TRBJ2-7; 8 bases align to TRBD1. The J segment lost 5 bases and the V segment lost 2 bases, leaving 6 bases of the junction unmatched. CDR3 length equals 14 residues. In germline, CDR1 is SGHRS, CDR2 YFSETQ. Here the CDR3 reads CASSFGQGANEQYF. The DNA of the CDR3 is TGCGCCAGCAGCTTTGGCCAGGGGGCGAACGAGCAGTACTTC.

J is TRBJ2-1 and V is TRBV4-1; 7 nucleotides line up with TRBD2. Looked up from germline, CDR1 is MGHRA and CDR2 is YSYEKL. Germline trimming cut 3 bases from V and 4 bases from J; bases unmatched to any gene: 6. The CDR3 sequence is 15 residues long. The CDR3 region is CASSQPTSKYNEQFF. As DNA, the CDR3 is TGCGCCAGCAGCCAGCCGACTAGCAAATACAATGAGCAGTTCTTC.

This clone was observed a single time. The J gene is TRBJ2-7, the V gene TRBV6-4; 10 nucleotides match TRBD1. Germline lookup yields CDR1 MRHNA and CDR2 SNTAGT. CDR3 length equals 16 residues. Trimming at V came to 2 bases and at J to 2 bases, leaving 6 bases not matched to a gene. The CDR3 DNA follows: TGTGCCAGCAGTGACCCCTGGGACAGGGGCACCTACGAGCAGTACTTC. Its translation is CASSDPWDRGTYEQYF.

The rearrangement uses TRBV5-4 and TRBJ2-7, with TRBD1 matching over 7 bases. There are 17 residues in the CDR3. Germline CDR1 and CDR2: SGHNT and YYREEE (reference sequence). V shed 0 bases, J shed 3 bases, and the junction held 12 bases outside the gene matches. The CDR3 region has the DNA TGTGCCAGCAGCTTGGTTTATGGTGAGGGACAGCACTACGAGCAGTACTTC. This sequence encodes CASSLVYGEGQHYEQYF.

This clone appeared a single time. V gene TRBV6-1 combines with J gene TRBJ1-3; TRBD1 matches at 9 bases. The ends lost 2 bases at V and 2 bases at J; junction bases unmatched: 1. Germline CDR1 reads MNHNS; CDR2 reads SASEGT. The CDR3 has 15 amino acids. In nucleotides, the CDR3 is TGTGCCAGCAGTGAAACAGGGGGCCCTGGAAACACCATATATTTT. Translating gives CASSETGGPGNTIYF.

V gene TRBV9 combines with J gene TRBJ2-3, with D possibly being TRBD2 (5 bases). The CDR3 totals 16 residues. V lost 5 bases to trimming and J lost 0 bases, with 16 bases between them. CDR1 and CDR2 from the germline V gene are SGDLS and YYNGEE. CDR3 DNA: TGTGCCAGCAGTAGTTCCCGGGATACGAGCACAGATACGCAGTATTTT. It codes for CASSSSRDTSTDTQYF.

This chain connects TRBV25-1 to TRBJ2-5; 15 nucleotides match TRBD2. The germline CDR1 and CDR2 sequences are MGHDK and SYGVNS. Trimming removed 6 bases from V and 5 bases from J; junction bases left unmatched: 4. CDR3 length: 15 amino acids. CDR3 protein: CASRRGLAGGETQYF. The CDR3 region has the DNA TGTGCCAGCAGGAGGGGACTAGCGGGAGGTGAGACCCAGTACTTC.

The V and J genes are TRBV7-9 and TRBJ2-2, with 8 positions matching TRBD2. CDR1 is SEHNR, CDR2 FQNEAQ, per germline (reference sequence). The CDR3 length is 19 residues. The V gene end was trimmed by 4 bases and the J gene end by 0 bases; junction bases not matched to a gene: 13. CDR3 nucleotide sequence: TGTGCCAGCAGCTCCCATGGGTCGGGGGGGCTAGCGAACACCGGGGAGCTGTTTTTT. This encodes CASSSHGSGGLANTGELFF.

The rearrangement uses TRBV5-6 and TRBJ1-2; D may be TRBD1 (6 bases). V gave up 3 bases and J gave up 8 bases, with 26 bases separating them. Germline assignment: CDR1 SGHDT and CDR2 YYEEEE. CDR3 length: 17 amino acids. CDR3 protein: CASSSGQGSGAFWGYTF. CDR3 coding DNA: TGTGCCAGCAGCTCAGGCCAGGGGTCAGGGGCCTTTTGGGGCTACACCTTC. Full variable domain (remainder filled in from reference TRBV5-6 and TRBJ1-2): DAGVTQSPTHLIKTRGQQVTLRCSPKSGHDTVSWYQQALGQGPQFIFQYYEEEERQRGNFPDRFSGHQFPNYSSELNVNALLLGDSALYLCASSSGQGSGAFWGYTFGSGTRLTVV.

The chain combines TRBV19 with TRBJ2-7; D gene unclear. Germline assignment: CDR1 LNHDA and CDR2 SQIVND (reference sequence). Trimming removed 10 bases at V and 5 bases at J, with 21 bases between. CDR3 length: 14 amino acids. CDR3: CAKYSRPPYHEQYF. The CDR3 DNA sequence: TGTGCCAAATATTCTAGGCCCCCATACCACGAGCAGTACTTC.

This sequence joins TRBV7-2 and TRBJ2-3; 9 nucleotides line up with TRBD2. V was pared by 4 bases and J by 5 bases, with 7 bases of the junction left unmatched. The CDR3 extends over 15 amino acids. The V gene's germline CDR1 is SGHTA and CDR2 FQGNSA. This chain's CDR3 is CASSSFSGSVDTQYF. The CDR3 nucleotides read TGTGCCAGCAGCTCCTTTAGCGGGAGCGTAGATACGCAGTATTTT.

This clone showed up just a few times. The chain links TRBV5-1 to TRBJ1-6, with 8 bases identical to TRBD1. Trimming cost V 4 bases and J 8 bases; bases outside gene matches: 8. CDR1 is SGHRS and CDR2 is YFSETQ in the germline V gene. The CDR3 length is 15 residues. In DNA, the CDR3 is TGCGCCAGCAGCCTCGGACAGGGTAGTGATTCACCCCTCCACTTT. Protein: CASSLGQGSDSPLHF.

This clone was observed a single time. The chain couples TRBV9 to TRBJ2-1; 8 bases fit TRBD2. Germline V gene lookup returns CDR1 SGDLS and CDR2 YYNGEE. The CDR3 spans 17 residues. After removal of 1 base from V and 3 bases from J, the junction contained 9 bases not matched to a gene. The CDR3 region has the DNA TGTGCCAGCAGCGTACTATACGGGGGGGCGGGCTACAATGAGCAGTTCTTC. This translates into CASSVLYGGAGYNEQFF.

This rearrangement joins TRBV18 to TRBJ1-1, with 7 bases lining up with TRBD1. The germline gives CDR1 KGHSH, CDR2 LQKENI. V lost 8 bases, J lost 6 bases, and 9 bases stayed unmatched. The CDR3 has 13 amino acids. CDR3 loop: CASSPPGQPEAFF. The CDR3 DNA reads TGTGCCAGCAGTCCACCGGGACAGCCTGAAGCTTTCTTT.

A remark on this clone: One end of the junction is discordant with germline, which a read error may explain. The CDR3 nucleotides are TGTGCTAGCAGCTTAGAGGCAGGAAGCTCCTACAATGAGCAGTTCTTC. Translation gives CASSLEAGSSYNEQFF. The chain uses TRBV7-7 and TRBJ2-1, with D unresolved. The length of the CDR3 is 16 residues. CDR1 SSHAT and CDR2 FNYEAQ come from the germline V gene (reference sequence).

This clone was seen only once. The chain recombines TRBV27 with TRBJ2-1, with 12 bases that match TRBD2. CDR1 is MNHEY, CDR2 SMNVEV, per germline (reference sequence). The CDR3 spans 18 residues. V trimming: 4 bases; J trimming: 7 bases; junction bases outside the gene matches: 14. CDR3 loop: CASSSSPRLAGVSNEQFF. DNA of the CDR3: TGTGCCAGCAGTTCCTCCCCTCGACTAGCGGGAGTGAGTAATGAGCAGTTCTTC.

The CDR3 here is CASSFGPGTISDEQYF. The CDR3 DNA follows: TGTGCCAGCAGCTTTGGTCCAGGGACAATCAGCGACGAGCAGTACTTC. The rearrangement links TRBV7-9 to TRBJ2-7; tentatively, D is TRBD1 (6 bases). Germline CDR1 and CDR2: SEHNR and FQNEAQ (reference sequence). The CDR3 totals 16 residues. V lost 3 bases and J 5 bases, leaving 20 bases between the germline ends.

The chain recombines TRBV6-5 with TRBJ1-1, with TRBD1 identical over 9 bases. The trim removed 8 bases at V and 5 bases at J, leaving 12 bases unmatched. The germline CDR1 and CDR2 sequences are MNHEY and SVGAGI. The CDR3 is 15 amino acids. Written as DNA, the CDR3 is TGTGCCAGCCATACAGGGGGCGCGGGTAAGACTGAAGCTTTCTTT. This sequence encodes CASHTGGAGKTEAFF.

This sequence joins TRBV5-1 and TRBJ2-3; perhaps TRBD1 as D (6 bases). Trimming took off 5 bases at V and 4 bases at J, with 20 bases between the two ends. The CDR3 has 16 amino acids. CDR1 is SGHRS, CDR2 YFSETQ, per germline. The CDR3 DNA reads as TGCGCCAGCAGGGCGATCGGACAGTTGATCCCAGATACGCAGTATTTT. As protein: CASRAIGQLIPDTQYF.

The V call is TRBV18, the J call TRBJ1-2, with D possibly matching TRBD1 (6 bases). Trimming removed 2 bases from V and 0 bases from J, with 16 bases in between. The CDR3 consists of 17 residues. Germline V lookup: CDR1 KGHSH, CDR2 LQKENI. CDR3 loop: CASSPLVQGHSNYGYTF. The DNA of the CDR3 is TGTGCCAGCTCACCATTGGTACAGGGCCACTCTAACTATGGCTACACCTTC.

The chain has TRBV5-4 and TRBJ1-2; 8 bases match TRBD1. Trimming cost V 4 bases and J 7 bases; bases outside gene matches: 21. CDR1 and CDR2 from the germline V gene are SGHNT and YYREEE (reference sequence). The length of the CDR3 is 18 residues. The CDR3 nucleotides read TGTGCCAGCAGCAGTATACCCTCCGAGACAGGGGTAACGGCTGGCTACACCTTC. Translated: CASSSIPSETGVTAGYTF.

The chain uses TRBV7-2 and TRBJ1-4; D is ambiguous. The CDR3 is 15 residues long. From germline, CDR1 is SGHTA and CDR2 FQGNSA. V lost 1 base and J lost 3, with 9 bases in between. The CDR3 DNA follows: TGTGCCAGCAGCTTAGGTACGGGGTCTAATGAAAAACTGTTTTTT. This encodes CASSLGTGSNEKLFF.

This clone was found once. V gene TRBV2 combines with J gene TRBJ2-7; D uncertain. Per germline, CDR1 SNHLY and CDR2 FYNNEI. V gave up 8 bases and J gave up 7 bases, with 18 bases separating them. The CDR3 length is 13 residues. In nucleotides, the CDR3 is TGTGCCAGCCGCTTACTACTCTCTACGGAGCAGTACTTC. Encoded protein: CASRLLLSTEQYF.

The CDR3 protein is CASTNYNRDRDQETQYF. The CDR3 bases are TGTGCCAGCACCAACTACAACCGGGACAGGGACCAAGAGACCCAGTACTTC. The rearrangement joins TRBV27 to TRBJ2-5; TRBD1 agrees at 9 bases. The CDR3 runs 17 residues. In germline, CDR1 is MNHEY, CDR2 SMNVEV (reference sequence). V trimming: 7 bases; J trimming: 0 bases; junction bases outside the gene matches: 12.

The gene calls are TRBV15 and TRBJ1-1; D uncertain. V dropped 1 base and J dropped 5 bases, with 11 bases sitting between them. The CDR3 contains 14 residues. Germline loops: CDR1 LNHNV, CDR2 YYDKDF (reference sequence). The CDR3 is CATSRGGFETEAFF. CDR3 DNA sequence: TGTGCCACCAGCAGAGGAGGGTTTGAAACTGAAGCTTTCTTT.